This T cell receptor beta chain emerged from a study of blood T cell repertoires in COVID-19. Overall study context: Sites across the United States, Italy and Spain contributed samples from acute and convalescent COVID-19. T cells, B-cell-depleted T cells, or PBMCs provided the cDNA or gDNA that served as material.

Trimming stripped 5 bases from V and 4 bases from J, with 14 bases between. CDR1 SGHTA and CDR2 FQGTGA come from the germline V gene. The CDR3 spans 15 residues. Study processing details: Reference gene primers were amplified, and this amplification served to estimate nucleated cell counts. Sequenced by immunoSEQ multiplex PCR; TCRdb stores in-frame clones only, minus some. Clone size and V and J calls were adopted from that table, with D and trimming inferred from the DNA. The sample includes some 74,000 clones, approximately 79% of them seen just once. The sample was peripheral blood. This receptor was obtained from a woman between 50 and 59 years old with acute or convalescent COVID-19. The chain uses TRBV7-3 and TRBJ2-2; possible D gene TRBD1, 6 bases. The CDR3 DNA reads TGTGCCAGCAGCAGGGGGTCCACTTCCACCGGGGAGCTGTTTTTT. It specifies CASSRGSTSTGELFF.